A selection of T cell receptor beta chains follows, all from one sample in a study of shared clonotypes between healthy human individuals. Data came from immunoSEQ multiplex PCR; TCRdb stores just in-frame clones and leaves some out. This table has about 2 million clones, 95% appearing once. The sequencing input was naive CD4+ T cells sorted from blood. All receptors derive from a man between 18 and 35 years old in good health. Each CDR3 is given with its conserved first and last residue. Each record gives: D gene, clone size, V gene, J gene, CDR3 DNA, CDR3 protein. A D gene is named only where the DNA matches it firmly. Clone sizes are given selectively: once, few, many, or a class where the clone is expanded.

d_call: .; clone_size: .; v_call: TRBV5-4; j_call: TRBJ1-3; cdr3_nt: TGTGCCAGCACTATTGGAGGACAGCGATACTCTGGAAACACCATATATTTT; cdr3_aa: CASTIGGQRYSGNTIYF
d_call: .; clone_size: .; v_call: TRBV28; j_call: TRBJ2-7; cdr3_nt: TGTGCCAGCAGTTTCCCGACAGCCTACGAGCAGTACTTC; cdr3_aa: CASSFPTAYEQYF
d_call: .; clone_size: .; v_call: TRBV30; j_call: TRBJ1-1; cdr3_nt: TGTGCCTGGAGTGGGACCGGGACTTCCGAAGCTTTCTTT; cdr3_aa: CAWSGTGTSEAFF
d_call: TRBD2; clone_size: .; v_call: TRBV18; j_call: TRBJ2-5; cdr3_nt: TGTGCCAGCTCACCACTTGGGACTAGCGGGCAAGAGACCCAGTACTTC; cdr3_aa: CASSPLGTSGQETQYF
d_call: .; clone_size: .; v_call: TRBV30; j_call: TRBJ1-2; cdr3_nt: TGTGCCTGGAGTGCCGACCGGGCCGGTGGCTACACCTTC; cdr3_aa: CAWSADRAGGYTF
d_call: .; clone_size: .; v_call: TRBV11-2; j_call: TRBJ2-7; cdr3_nt: TGTGCCAGCAGCTTAGATCTCGGGACCGGCGCGCAGTACTTC; cdr3_aa: CASSLDLGTGAQYF
d_call: TRBD2; clone_size: .; v_call: TRBV5-6; j_call: TRBJ2-7; cdr3_nt: TGTGCCAGCAGCTTGGCCTGGGCTAGCGGGCGGGCCGGGCTCCACGAGCAGTACTTC; cdr3_aa: CASSLAWASGRAGLHEQYF
d_call: .; clone_size: .; v_call: TRBV7-2; j_call: TRBJ1-4; cdr3_nt: TGTGCCAGCAGCCGAGCAGTGGATGCAACTAATGAAAAACTGTTTTTT; cdr3_aa: CASSRAVDATNEKLFF
d_call: TRBD1; clone_size: .; v_call: TRBV27; j_call: TRBJ1-5; cdr3_nt: TGTGCCAGCAGGGGGACAGGGGGCGGAAATCAGCCCCAGCATTTT; cdr3_aa: CASRGTGGGNQPQHF
d_call: TRBD2; clone_size: .; v_call: TRBV7-2; j_call: TRBJ2-7; cdr3_nt: TGTGCCAGCAGCTTATCAGCGGGGGCAACCTACGAGCAGTACTTC; cdr3_aa: CASSLSAGATYEQYF
d_call: TRBD1; clone_size: .; v_call: TRBV19; j_call: TRBJ1-2; cdr3_nt: TGTGCCAGTAGTCCCCATGGGACAGGCGCTTTCTATGGCTACACCTTC; cdr3_aa: CASSPHGTGAFYGYTF
d_call: TRBD2; clone_size: .; v_call: TRBV7-2; j_call: TRBJ2-2; cdr3_nt: TGTGCCAGCAGCTTAGTGGGGACTAGCACCGGGGAGCTGTTTTTT; cdr3_aa: CASSLVGTSTGELFF
d_call: .; clone_size: .; v_call: TRBV5-1; j_call: TRBJ2-7; cdr3_nt: TGCGCCAGCAGCTTCTACCGGGACCTACCAGGCTTGGAGCAGTACTTC; cdr3_aa: CASSFYRDLPGLEQYF
d_call: TRBD2; clone_size: .; v_call: TRBV6-1; j_call: TRBJ2-2; cdr3_nt: TGTGCCAGCAGTGGCCCCCTCCCTAGCGGGTACACCGGGGAGCTGTTTTTT; cdr3_aa: CASSGPLPSGYTGELFF
d_call: TRBD1; clone_size: .; v_call: TRBV4-3; j_call: TRBJ2-6; cdr3_nt: TGCGCCAGCAGCCACGGGACAGGGGCGCGGTTAGGGGCCAACGTCCTGACTTTC; cdr3_aa: CASSHGTGARLGANVLTF
d_call: TRBD1; clone_size: .; v_call: TRBV28; j_call: TRBJ1-2; cdr3_nt: TGTGCCAGCAGCGGACAGGGAAGGTTCGGTGGCTACACCTTC; cdr3_aa: CASSGQGRFGGYTF
d_call: TRBD2; clone_size: .; v_call: TRBV27; j_call: TRBJ2-1; cdr3_nt: TGTGCCAGCAGTCCAAGCGGGGGGGCCTACAATGAGCAGTTCTTC; cdr3_aa: CASSPSGGAYNEQFF
d_call: TRBD2; clone_size: once; v_call: TRBV6-5; j_call: TRBJ2-7; cdr3_nt: TGTGCCAGCACTCTTTCCAGCGGGACGGACGAGCAGTACTTC; cdr3_aa: CASTLSSGTDEQYF
d_call: .; clone_size: .; v_call: TRBV5-1; j_call: TRBJ1-6; cdr3_nt: TGCGCCAGCAGCCCCCAGACGGCTAATAATTCACCCCTCCACTTT; cdr3_aa: CASSPQTANNSPLHF
d_call: TRBD1; clone_size: once; v_call: TRBV7-8; j_call: TRBJ1-2; cdr3_nt: TGTGCCAGCACCCTCTTCGGTGGGGCAGGGGGCAGCTATGGCTACACCTTC; cdr3_aa: CASTLFGGAGGSYGYTF
d_call: TRBD2; clone_size: once; v_call: TRBV5-1; j_call: TRBJ2-5; cdr3_nt: TGCGCCAGCAGCTTCGCGGGGGGCAATCAAGAGACCCAGTACTTC; cdr3_aa: CASSFAGGNQETQYF
d_call: .; clone_size: .; v_call: TRBV5-1; j_call: TRBJ1-1; cdr3_nt: TGCGCCAGCAGACGCGACTTAACAGGGAGCACTGAAGCTTTCTTT; cdr3_aa: CASRRDLTGSTEAFF
d_call: TRBD2; clone_size: .; v_call: TRBV4-1; j_call: TRBJ2-7; cdr3_nt: TGCGCCAGCAGCCAGGATACTAGCGCTCCCTACGAGCAGTACTTC; cdr3_aa: CASSQDTSAPYEQYF
d_call: .; clone_size: .; v_call: TRBV9; j_call: TRBJ2-7; cdr3_nt: TGTGCCAGCAGCGTAGCGCCTACCTCCTCCTACGAGCAGTACTTC; cdr3_aa: CASSVAPTSSYEQYF
d_call: .; clone_size: once; v_call: TRBV10-3; j_call: TRBJ1-2; cdr3_nt: TGTGCCATCAGTGAGCCCCAGGGTTGGTATGGCTACACCTTC; cdr3_aa: CAISEPQGWYGYTF
d_call: TRBD2; clone_size: once; v_call: TRBV7-9; j_call: TRBJ2-5; cdr3_nt: TGTGCCAGCAGTTTAGGACTAGAAGAGACCCAGTACTTC; cdr3_aa: CASSLGLEETQYF
d_call: TRBD2; clone_size: .; v_call: TRBV18; j_call: TRBJ2-1; cdr3_nt: TGTGCCAGCTCACCAGGCACTAGCGTAGTATCCAATGAGCAGTTCTTC; cdr3_aa: CASSPGTSVVSNEQFF
d_call: .; clone_size: .; v_call: TRBV30; j_call: TRBJ2-7; cdr3_nt: TGTGCCTGGAGTTTACTGACGGGGAGAGAGCAGTACTTC; cdr3_aa: CAWSLLTGREQYF
d_call: .; clone_size: .; v_call: TRBV29-1; j_call: TRBJ1-2; cdr3_nt: TGCAGCGTCGGACAAAACTTTAACTATGGCTACACCTTC; cdr3_aa: CSVGQNFNYGYTF
d_call: .; clone_size: .; v_call: TRBV28; j_call: TRBJ1-1; cdr3_nt: TGTGCCAGCAGTCCGTCCGGGATGAACACTGAAGCTTTCTTT; cdr3_aa: CASSPSGMNTEAFF
d_call: .; clone_size: .; v_call: TRBV4-1; j_call: TRBJ2-1; cdr3_nt: TGCGCCAGCAGCCAAGACCCGAATATTGTAGGTGAGCAGTTCTTC; cdr3_aa: CASSQDPNIVGEQFF
d_call: .; clone_size: .; v_call: TRBV28; j_call: TRBJ1-4; cdr3_nt: TGTGCCAGCAGTTTCCCTTGGGGGGGAACGTCGGTAGGTGAAAAACTGTTTTTT; cdr3_aa: CASSFPWGGTSVGEKLFF
d_call: TRBD1; clone_size: .; v_call: TRBV10-3; j_call: TRBJ2-1; cdr3_nt: TGTGCCATCAGTGAGACAGGGGGCGCGTCCAATGAGCAGTTCTTC; cdr3_aa: CAISETGGASNEQFF
d_call: .; clone_size: .; v_call: TRBV30; j_call: TRBJ1-6; cdr3_nt: TGTGCCTGGGATGGTTCGGGGGGTAATTCACCCCTCCACTTT; cdr3_aa: CAWDGSGGNSPLHF
d_call: TRBD2; clone_size: .; v_call: TRBV30; j_call: TRBJ2-3; cdr3_nt: TGTGCCTGGAGAGCGGGAGGAGGCACAGATACGCAGTATTTT; cdr3_aa: CAWRAGGGTDTQYF
d_call: TRBD1; clone_size: .; v_call: TRBV11-2; j_call: TRBJ2-1; cdr3_nt: TGTGCCAGCAGCTTCAACAGGGGGAGGACGTACAATGAGCAGTTCTTC; cdr3_aa: CASSFNRGRTYNEQFF
d_call: .; clone_size: .; v_call: TRBV18; j_call: TRBJ1-1; cdr3_nt: TGTGCCAGCTCACCACTGAGTTCGAACACTGAAGCTTTCTTT; cdr3_aa: CASSPLSSNTEAFF
d_call: TRBD1; clone_size: .; v_call: TRBV5-1; j_call: TRBJ1-5; cdr3_nt: TGCGCCAGCAGCTTGGAGGCAGGGGGCAGTCAGCCCCAGCATTTT; cdr3_aa: CASSLEAGGSQPQHF
d_call: .; clone_size: .; v_call: TRBV28; j_call: TRBJ2-5; cdr3_nt: TGTGCCAGCAGTTTCAAGTTGTTGGAGACCCAGTACTTC; cdr3_aa: CASSFKLLETQYF
d_call: TRBD2; clone_size: .; v_call: TRBV29-1; j_call: TRBJ2-1; cdr3_nt: TGCAGCGTTGAGGGCGTTCCGGGGACTAGCGTCTACAATGAGCAGTTCTTC; cdr3_aa: CSVEGVPGTSVYNEQFF
d_call: .; clone_size: .; v_call: TRBV10-1; j_call: TRBJ1-1; cdr3_nt: TGCGCCAGGGGGTTGGGTGAGGGTTTCTTT; cdr3_aa: CARGLGEGFF
d_call: TRBD2; clone_size: .; v_call: TRBV7-2; j_call: TRBJ2-5; cdr3_nt: TGTGCCAGCAGCCCGGGTGAGGTAGCGGGAGAGACCCAGTACTTC; cdr3_aa: CASSPGEVAGETQYF
d_call: .; clone_size: .; v_call: TRBV9; j_call: TRBJ1-6; cdr3_nt: TGTGCCAGCAGCGTAGCTGGGGCGGAGAATTCACCCCTCCACTTT; cdr3_aa: CASSVAGAENSPLHF
d_call: .; clone_size: .; v_call: TRBV5-1; j_call: TRBJ1-2; cdr3_nt: TGCGCCAGCAGCTTGGATGGCGGGAACTATGGCTACACCTTC; cdr3_aa: CASSLDGGNYGYTF
d_call: TRBD1; clone_size: once; v_call: TRBV18; j_call: TRBJ1-2; cdr3_nt: TGTGCCAGCTCACCATTGCAGGGGGCAGGGTATGGCTACACCTTC; cdr3_aa: CASSPLQGAGYGYTF
d_call: .; clone_size: .; v_call: TRBV29-1; j_call: TRBJ2-7; cdr3_nt: TGCAGCTCTGGGGACAACACCTACGAGCAGTACTTC; cdr3_aa: CSSGDNTYEQYF
d_call: TRBD2; clone_size: .; v_call: TRBV18; j_call: TRBJ2-7; cdr3_nt: TGTGCCAGCTCACGGTCGACTAGCGGCTCCTACGAGCAGTACTTC; cdr3_aa: CASSRSTSGSYEQYF
d_call: .; clone_size: .; v_call: TRBV30; j_call: TRBJ1-5; cdr3_nt: TGTGCCTGGAGTGACGGGTCCCTTATCAATCAGCCCCAGCATTTT; cdr3_aa: CAWSDGSLINQPQHF
d_call: TRBD1; clone_size: .; v_call: TRBV7-8; j_call: TRBJ1-5; cdr3_nt: TGTGCCAGCAGCTTTAGTTCATGGTTGAGAGGGACAGGGGTAAATCAGCCCCAGCATTTT; cdr3_aa: CASSFSSWLRGTGVNQPQHF
d_call: .; clone_size: .; v_call: TRBV30; j_call: TRBJ1-1; cdr3_nt: TGTGCCTGGAGTCTCGGGAAGGGTGAAGCTTTCTTT; cdr3_aa: CAWSLGKGEAFF
d_call: .; clone_size: .; v_call: TRBV5-1; j_call: TRBJ1-6; cdr3_nt: TGCGCCAGCAGCTTGGGGGGGAGTAATAATTCACCCCTCCACTTT; cdr3_aa: CASSLGGSNNSPLHF